The source of this T cell receptor beta chain is a study of blood T cell repertoires in COVID-19 (dated by TCRdb to about 2020). Looking at the study overall: Samples covering the acute and convalescent phases of COVID-19 were provided by collaborators in the United States, Italy and Spain. The prospective study material was composed of cDNA or gDNA derived from T cells, B-cell-depleted T cells, or PBMCs. Subjects who had been exposed to COVID-19, were actively infected with it, or had recovered from it provided the deeply sampled blood TCRbeta repertoires that made up the dataset. The repertoires were released in a freely available public database meant as a resource for research on the immune response to SARS-CoV-2. Samples were obtained from the ongoing ImmuneRACE study (first 160 participants) and from 1,254 subjects provided by 6 global collaborators. A de-identified subject ID, COVID-19 status, age in years and sex were almost always included in the sample metadata. Where HLA class I and class II types were available, the types were taken from metadata supplied by the sample provider, not from assay-based typing. Results the study describes overall, beyond this receptor: Clinical and demographic metadata were provided uncurated, with the amount varying by source and participant.

The immunoSEQ Assay, a bias-controlled multiplex PCR, was used to amplify TCRbeta CDR3 regions from genomic DNA. In the authors' own workflow: Nucleated cell counts per sample were estimated from amplification of reference gene primers within the assay. Sequence reads were collapsed and filtered to measure the absolute abundance of every unique TCRbeta CDR3 rearrangement. For each sample, productive Simpson clonality was calculated as the square root of Simpson's diversity index over productive rearrangements. This is the immuneACCESS table as TCRdb keeps it, with only in-frame sequences that have V and J called. A part of the clones is gone; compared with another copy, unresolved V genes explain less than half, and the rest is unexplained. V and J calls and clone size are as listed in that table; D and trimming were resolved from the DNA. In this sample the table shows more than 75,000 clones, around four fifths of which occur a single time. 12% of the sample rests with the top ten.

A word on this clone: The antigen this receptor binds is unknown. The record has no base qualities; no much larger clone is one base away.

The collaborating institutions used their own protocols to collect whole blood in K2EDTA tubes. For TCRbeta analysis, collaborators shipped samples as frozen whole blood, isolated PBMCs, or DNA extracted from either of those sample types. The sample consisted of peripheral blood. The receptor comes from a human donor in a cohort sampled during active COVID-19.

The CDR3: CASSLGRWNTEAFF. The nucleotide sequence is TGTGCCAGCAGCTTGGGCAGATGGAACACTGAAGCTTTCTTT. The chain was built from TRBV5-4 and TRBJ1-1; the D gene cannot be named for sure. The V and J ends are trimmed by 0 bases and 1 base, leaving 7 bases between them. The CDR3 starts with the cysteine, ends with the phenylalanine, and has 14 residues. This entry keeps only the CDR3 DNA: 42 bases, framed from base 1. The germline V gene (reference sequence) yields SGHNT for CDR1 and YYREEE for CDR2.